A single sample is the source of the 15 T cell receptor beta chains below, sequenced in a study of shared clonotypes between healthy human individuals. Sequencing used immunoSEQ multiplex PCR; TCRdb keeps in-frame clones, though not all of them. Among approximately 620,000 clones listed, about 97% were seen once. The sample taken for sequencing was naive CD4+ T cells sorted from blood. Subset defined: CD45RA+ positively selected. These receptors all stem from a woman in her 30s in good health.

V is TRBV28 and J is TRBJ1-5; D unclear. The CDR3 has 14 amino acids. Germline CDR1 is MDHEN and CDR2 is SYDVKM. Trimming took 1 base from V and 3 from J, leaving 7 bases between them. CDR3 sequence reads: CASSLYTYNQPQHF. CDR3 DNA sequence: TGTGCCAGCAGTTTATATACATACAATCAGCCCCAGCATTTT.

The rearrangement uses TRBV2 and TRBJ2-1; maybe TRBD2 (7 bases). Germline V gives CDR1 SNHLY, CDR2 FYNNEI. The CDR3 spans 15 residues. The V and J ends lost 7 bases and 6 bases respectively, with 19 bases between them. The CDR3 DNA follows: TGTGCCAGCACTTGGGACCGAGGGGGGGGCAATGAGCAGTTCTTC. It specifies CASTWDRGGGNEQFF.

V usage is TRBV5-6 and J usage is TRBJ2-2; D gene ambiguous. Germline lookup yields CDR1 SGHDT and CDR2 YYEEEE. V lost 6 bases to trimming and J lost 1 base, with 13 bases between them. CDR3 length: 15 residues. CDR3 DNA sequence: TGTGCCAGCACCACCGCGGCCGAGAACACCGGGGAGCTGTTTTTT. Translating it yields CASTTAAENTGELFF.

This chain joins TRBV5-6 and TRBJ2-2; D is unclear. Trimming pared 5 bases from V and 0 bases from J, leaving 11 bases between. CDR1 SGHDT and CDR2 YYEEEE come from the germline V gene. There are 15 residues in the CDR3. CDR3 sequence reads: CASSYGPSNTGELFF. DNA of the CDR3: TGTGCCAGCAGTTATGGGCCTTCGAACACCGGGGAGCTGTTTTTT.

The rearrangement joins TRBV7-8 to TRBJ1-1; D is unresolved. The CDR3 is 14 residues long. Germline CDR1 and CDR2: SGHVS and FQNEAQ. Trimming left V 3 bases short and J 6 bases short, with 14 bases between. CDR3 DNA: TGTGCCAGCAGCTTTGTTGGAGGTCACGCTGAAGCTTTCTTT. This encodes CASSFVGGHAEAFF.

This chain links TRBV14 with TRBJ2-2; TRBD1 matches at 9 bases. CDR1 SGHDN and CDR2 FVKESK come from the germline V gene. The length of the CDR3 is 15 residues. After removal of 3 bases from V and 3 bases from J, the junction contained 2 bases not matched to a gene. CDR3 sequence: CASSQRTGDTGELFF. In DNA form, the CDR3 reads TGTGCCAGCAGCCAGAGGACAGGGGACACCGGGGAGCTGTTTTTT.

CDR3 loop: CASSLPWTAEAFF. DNA for the CDR3: TGTGCCAGCAGTTTGCCCTGGACAGCTGAAGCTTTCTTT. V gene TRBV28 combines with J gene TRBJ1-1; a possible D gene is TRBD1 (6 bases). CDR3 length equals 13 residues. Germline V CDR1 and CDR2: MDHEN, SYDVKM. V was trimmed by 3 bases and J by 6 bases, leaving 11 bases between them. The entire variable domain, with the rest obtained from reference TRBV28 and TRBJ1-1, is as follows: DVKVTQSSRYLVKRTGEKVFLECVQDMDHENMFWYRQDPGLGLRLIYFSYDVKMKEKGDIPEGYSVSREKKERFSLILESASTNQTSMYLCASSLPWTAEAFFGQGTRLTVV.

This chain links TRBV7-2 with TRBJ1-3; no definite D call. Per germline, CDR1 SGHTA and CDR2 FQGNSA. V gave up 0 bases and J gave up 0 bases, with 12 bases separating them. This CDR3 comprises 17 residues. CDR3: CASSLAEVGFSGNTIYF. The DNA of the CDR3 is TGTGCCAGCAGCTTAGCCGAAGTTGGGTTCTCTGGAAACACCATATATTTT.

The chain has TRBV28 and TRBJ2-2, with 10 bases matching TRBD1. This CDR3 spans 15 amino acids. Germline V gene sequence: CDR1 MDHEN, CDR2 SYDVKM. CDR3 sequence reads: CALEAGTGATGELFF. CDR3 bases: TGTGCTCTCGAAGCCGGGACAGGGGCCACCGGGGAGCTGTTTTTT.

The chain combines TRBV23-1 with TRBJ2-7; possible D gene TRBD1, 7 bases. TRBV23-1 counts as an open reading frame of uncertain function. CDR3 length: 16 residues. The V gene lost 6 bases and the J gene lost 2 bases, with 20 bases spanning the gap. The CDR3 DNA follows: TGCGCCAGCAGCGCTAAGAGGACAGGAGGGACCTACGAGCAGTACTTC. Its translation: CASSAKRTGGTYEQYF.

The rearrangement joins TRBV7-9 to TRBJ2-7, with 8 bases fitting TRBD1. CDR1 SEHNR and CDR2 FQNEAQ come from the germline V gene (reference sequence). Trimming took 5 bases from V and 4 from J; bases not matched to a gene: 10. The CDR3 extends over 15 amino acids. CDR3 loop: CASSTDRGGPYEQYF. The CDR3 region has the DNA TGTGCCAGCAGCACAGACAGGGGTGGGCCATACGAGCAGTACTTC.

The V call is TRBV6-1, the J call TRBJ2-2; D ambiguous. Trimming shortened V by 7 bases and J by 9 bases, and 18 bases separated the two germline ends. The CDR3 runs 14 residues. The V gene's germline CDR1 is MNHNS and CDR2 SASEGT. The CDR3 coding sequence is TGTGCCAGCATGGGTTTGCAGGAAGGCCGGGAGCTGTTTTTT. Its protein product is CASMGLQEGRELFF.

A word on this clone: Other DNA sequences in this specimen translate into the identical CDR3. The V and J genes are TRBV2 and TRBJ1-5; the match to TRBD1 covers 7 bases. J was trimmed by 1 base and V by 3 bases; bases with no gene match: 0. CDR3 length equals 14 residues. Germline V gene sequence: CDR1 SNHLY, CDR2 FYNNEI. The CDR3 nucleotides are TGTGCCAGCAGTGAGGGACAGAGCAATCAGCCCCAGCATTTT. This encodes CASSEGQSNQPQHF.

The CDR3 reads CASSFTSGQGFGNTIYF. For the CDR3, the DNA is TGTGCCAGCAGTTTCACCTCCGGACAGGGCTTTGGAAACACCATATATTTT. The chain is built from TRBV28 and TRBJ1-3; the match to TRBD1 covers 8 bases. This CDR3 has 17 amino acids. From germline, CDR1 is MDHEN and CDR2 SYDVKM. V trimming: 3 bases; J trimming: 3 bases; junction bases outside the gene matches: 10.

This chain connects TRBV9 to TRBJ2-2, with D perhaps matching TRBD2 (5 bases). Deletions cut 2 bases from V and 0 bases from J, with 11 bases between. The length of the CDR3 is 16 residues. Germline loops: CDR1 SGDLS, CDR2 YYNGEE. The CDR3 region is CASSVSSVSNTGELFF. The CDR3, as DNA: TGTGCCAGCAGCGTCAGTAGCGTATCGAACACCGGGGAGCTGTTTTTT.